The 15 T cell receptor beta chains in this list originate from one sample, sequenced in a study of blood T cell repertoires in COVID-19. TCRdb's copy holds only in-frame clones and misses some; the assay was immunoSEQ multiplex PCR. Seen here are 70,000 or so clones, roughly 84% observed once, and the top ten hold approximately 11%. Sequencing was done on a sample of peripheral blood. These receptors originate from a woman under 30 with acute or convalescent COVID-19.

This clone was counted a few times. This chain connects TRBV6-4 to TRBJ2-3; maybe TRBD2 (6 bases). The germline CDR1 and CDR2 sequences are MRHNA and SNTAGT. This CDR3 is 14 amino acids long. The V and J ends lost 4 bases and 0 bases respectively, with 8 bases between them. CDR3 in DNA: TGTGCCAGCAGTGCGGAGGGGAGCACAGATACGCAGTATTTT. Its translation: CASSAEGSTDTQYF.

The chain carries TRBV4-3 and TRBJ2-3, with 13 nucleotides matching TRBD2. Looked up from germline, CDR1 is LGHNA and CDR2 is YSLEER. The length of the CDR3 is 17 residues. V trimming: 3 bases; J trimming: 0 bases; junction bases outside the gene matches: 3. The CDR3 bases are TGCGCCAGCAGCCACCGACTAGCGGGAGGAAGCACAGATACGCAGTATTTT. This gives the protein CASSHRLAGGSTDTQYF.

J is TRBJ2-3 and V is TRBV12-5; 9 positions match TRBD2. With 1 base clipped from V and 14 bases from J, the junction kept 7 bases outside the gene matches. The CDR3 has 13 residues. In germline, CDR1 is LGHNT, CDR2 FRNRAP. This chain's CDR3 is CASGLGSGRILYF. CDR3 sequence (DNA): TGTGCTAGTGGTTTGGGAAGCGGGAGGATTTTGTATTTT.

CDR3 sequence (DNA): TGTGCCAGCTCACCACGGGGGACTAGCGGGTCCACAGATACGCAGTATTTT. This encodes CASSPRGTSGSTDTQYF. The chain couples TRBV18 to TRBJ2-3, with 12 bases lining up with TRBD2. V shed 1 base, J shed 2 bases, and the junction held 4 bases outside the gene matches. Germline CDR1 reads KGHSH; CDR2 reads LQKENI. The CDR3 contains 17 residues.

The CDR3 nucleotides are TGTGCCAGCAGACCTCAACAGGGGTTTGCCTCAGATACGCAGTATTTT. This encodes CASRPQQGFASDTQYF. The V and J genes are TRBV7-9 and TRBJ2-3, with 7 bases that match TRBD1. The CDR3 is 16 residues long. CDR1 SEHNR and CDR2 FQNEAQ come from the germline V gene (reference sequence). V shed 6 bases and J 4 bases; nucleotides not matched to a gene: 13. The full variable domain, completed using reference TRBV7-9 and TRBJ2-3, is DTGVSQNPRHKITKRGQNVTFRCDPISEHNRLYWYRQTLGQGPEFLTYFQNEAQLEKSRLLSDRFSAERPKGSFSTLEIQRTEQGDSAMYLCASRPQQGFASDTQYFGPGTRLTVL.

The chain is built from TRBV24-1 and TRBJ2-1; the match to TRBD1 covers 10 bases. The ends lost 2 bases at V and 5 bases at J; junction bases unmatched: 11. Germline V CDR1 and CDR2: KGHDR, SFDVKD. This CDR3 has 18 residues. CDR3: CATSDSSGQGVRDNEQFF. The CDR3 coding sequence is TGTGCCACCAGTGATTCCTCCGGACAGGGGGTTCGGGACAATGAGCAGTTCTTC.

The chain couples TRBV6-2 or TRBV6-3 to TRBJ1-2, with a weak D call TRBD1 (6 bases). The CDR3 is 12 residues long. V lost 6 bases and J 6 bases, leaving 11 bases between the germline ends. Germline-derived CDR1 and CDR2 are MNHEY and SVGEGT. The CDR3 bases are TGTGCCAGCAGCGCCAACAGGGATGGCTACACCTTC. Amino acid sequence: CASSANRDGYTF.

The chain employs TRBV30 and TRBJ1-5; 10 positions match TRBD1. The CDR3 has 14 amino acids. Trimming removed 2 bases from V and 6 bases from J; junction bases left unmatched: 4. Germline V gene lookup returns CDR1 GTSNPN and CDR2 SVGIG (reference sequence). The CDR3 coding sequence is TGTGCCTGGAGTCCAGGACAGGGGGTTCAGCCCCAGCATTTT. It encodes CAWSPGQGVQPQHF.

The genes are TRBV9 and TRBJ1-2; D gene ambiguous. The CDR3 runs 13 residues. The germline CDR1 and CDR2 sequences are SGDLS and YYNGEE. V lost 1 base, J lost 4 bases, and 8 bases lay in between. CDR3 sequence: CASSVRETYGYTF. The CDR3 DNA reads as TGTGCCAGCAGCGTAAGGGAGACCTATGGCTACACCTTC.

The DNA for the CDR3 is TGTGCCAGTTGGTCAGGGAACACTGAAGCTTTCTTT. Its protein is CASWSGNTEAFF. V usage is TRBV19 and J usage is TRBJ1-1; no clear D. Germline V gene lookup returns CDR1 LNHDA and CDR2 SQIVND (reference sequence). CDR3 size: 12 residues. V was trimmed by 8 bases and J by 1 base, leaving 8 bases between them.

The genes are TRBV12-3 or TRBV12-4 and TRBJ2-5, with D perhaps TRBD2 (6 bases). This CDR3 comprises 13 residues. V dropped 6 bases and J dropped 5 bases, with 13 bases sitting between them. The CDR3 is CASRNAGRETQYF. The CDR3 DNA reads as TGTGCCAGCAGAAACGCGGGAAGGGAGACCCAGTACTTC.

The rearrangement links TRBV5-6 to TRBJ2-7; 7 bases match TRBD1. Germline V gives CDR1 SGHDT, CDR2 YYEEEE. The length of the CDR3 is 14 residues. V shed 1 base, J shed 7 bases, and the junction held 8 bases outside the gene matches. The CDR3 loop reads CASSLLRGQGEQYF. In nucleotides, the CDR3 is TGTGCCAGCAGCTTGCTAAGGGGGCAGGGGGAGCAGTACTTC.

This chain uses TRBV11-2 with TRBJ2-3; possible D gene TRBD2, 5 bases. This CDR3 region has 16 residues. Germline V gives CDR1 SGHAT, CDR2 FQNNGV. V lost 4 bases and J 4 bases, leaving 18 bases between the germline ends. The CDR3 nucleotides read TGTGCCAGCAGCTCCCGACACCCGGCGGGCGCAGATACGCAGTATTTT. Residues: CASSSRHPAGADTQYF.

J is TRBJ1-1 and V is TRBV6-5, with 9 bases aligning to TRBD1. The length of the CDR3 is 15 residues. The germline V gene has CDR1 MNHEY and CDR2 SVGAGI. Trimming took 6 bases from V and 1 from J; bases not matched to a gene: 6. CDR3 DNA sequence: TGTGCCAGCAGCGGAAGACAGGGGGGGAACACTGAAGCTTTCTTT. This translates into CASSGRQGGNTEAFF.

V usage is TRBV7-2 and J usage is TRBJ2-1; 9 positions agree with TRBD2. Germline CDR1 reads SGHTA; CDR2 reads FQGNSA. The trim removed 3 bases at V and 4 bases at J, leaving 4 bases unmatched. CDR3 length: 15 residues. The CDR3 DNA reads TGTGCCAGCAGCTTCGGGACTAGCCTGTACAATGAGCAGTTCTTC. Amino acid sequence: CASSFGTSLYNEQFF.